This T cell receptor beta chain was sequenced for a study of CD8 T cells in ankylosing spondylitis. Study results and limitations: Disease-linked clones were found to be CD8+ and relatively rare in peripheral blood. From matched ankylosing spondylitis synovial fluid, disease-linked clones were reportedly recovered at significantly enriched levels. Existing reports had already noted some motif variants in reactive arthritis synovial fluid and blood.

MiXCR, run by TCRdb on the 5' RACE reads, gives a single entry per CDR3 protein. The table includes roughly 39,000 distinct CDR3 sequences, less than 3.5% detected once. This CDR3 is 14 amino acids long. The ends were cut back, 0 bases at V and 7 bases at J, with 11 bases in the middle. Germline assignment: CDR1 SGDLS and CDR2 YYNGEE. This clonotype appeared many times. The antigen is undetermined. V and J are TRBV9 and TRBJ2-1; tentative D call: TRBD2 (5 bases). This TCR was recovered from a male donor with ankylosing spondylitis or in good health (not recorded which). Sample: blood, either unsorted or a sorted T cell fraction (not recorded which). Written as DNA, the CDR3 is TGTGCCAGCAGCGTAGAAGGGAGCTGGAATGAGCAGTTCTTC. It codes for CASSVEGSWNEQFF.